These 20 T cell receptor beta chains share one sample of origin, sequenced in a study of T cells in women clearing cervical HPV infection. The assay was immunoSEQ multiplex PCR, and TCRdb's table has in-frame clones only and misses some. This sample contains tens of thousands of clones. The sequencing input was blood buffy coat. The source is a woman between 18 and 70 years old with a cervical HPV16 infection that either progressed to CIN3+ or cleared (not recorded which).

Concerning this clone itself: The read halts 3 residues ahead of the CDR3 end, with the missing end drawn from the germline J gene. The chain is built from TRBV30 and TRBJ1-1; possibly TRBD1 for D (6 bases). Germline V gene data show CDR1 as GTSNPN and CDR2 as SVGIG (reference sequence). This CDR3 contains 15 residues. Trimming left V 2 bases short and J 4 bases short, with 17 bases between. The part of the CDR3 DNA that was read is TGTGCCTGGAGTCCCCTACCAGGGGAAGGCACTGAA. Its protein product is CAWSPLPGEGTE. The entire CDR3 protein reads CAWSPLPGEGTEAFF.

In regard to this clone: The read gets to within 3 residues of the CDR3 end, and the germline J gene fills in the rest. This sequence joins TRBV7-2 and TRBJ2-3, with 8 positions matching TRBD2. This CDR3 comprises 15 residues. Germline CDR1 reads SGHTA; CDR2 reads FQGNSA. The J segment lost 2 bases and the V segment lost 3 bases, leaving 4 bases of the junction unmatched. This chain's CDR3 is CASSFLAGYTDTQYF. The CDR3 bases that were read are TGTGCCAGCAGCTTCCTAGCGGGCTACACAGATACG.

In regard to this clone: With the read ending 3 residues before the CDR3 end, the germline J gene is used to fill in that end. The V gene is TRBV10-1, the J gene TRBJ2-1; 14 bases fit TRBD2. Germline loops: CDR1 WNHNN, CDR2 SYGVQD (reference sequence). V was pared by 7 bases and J by 2 bases, with 7 bases of the junction left unmatched. CDR3 size: 17 residues. CDR3 bases read: TGCGCCAGCATCTTAGGACTAGCGGGGGGTCCCTACAATGAG. Its protein is CASILGLAGGPYNE. The whole CDR3 reads CASILGLAGGPYNEQFF.

A word on this clone: Read sequence stops 3 residues before the CDR3 end, and the germline J gene provides the missing end. V usage is TRBV5-1 and J usage is TRBJ2-7; 10 bases are shared with TRBD1. This CDR3 contains 15 residues. Trimming cost V 0 bases and J 3 bases; bases outside gene matches: 3. Per germline, CDR1 SGHRS and CDR2 YFSETQ. The CDR3 is CASSLEGQGSYEQYF. CDR3 DNA (partial): TGCGCCAGCAGCTTGGAGGGACAGGGGAGCTACGAG.

By frequency, this clone is medium-sized. Read data end 3 residues before the CDR3 end; the end is taken from the germline J gene. The chain couples TRBV29-1 to TRBJ1-4, with a weak D call TRBD1 (5 bases). In germline, CDR1 is SQVTM, CDR2 ANQGSEA. This CDR3 has 11 amino acids. The CDR3 loop is CSVGARQKLFF. Incomplete CDR3 DNA: TGCAGCGTTGGGGCAAGACAGAAA.

The CDR3 is CSGSAGRSGELFF. The CDR3 DNA, read in part, is TGCAGCGGTTCCGCAGGGAGATCCGGGGAG. The chain recombines TRBV29-1 with TRBJ2-2; the D call may be TRBD1 or TRBD2 (5 bases each). Sequencing ends 3 residues short of the CDR3 end; the germline J gene provides the rest. CDR3 length: 13 amino acids. V lost 7 bases, J lost 6 bases, and 15 bases lay in between. Germline loops: CDR1 SQVTM, CDR2 ANQGSEA.

Concerning this clone: The CDR3 end lies 3 residues beyond the end of the read and is filled in from the germline J gene. The chain links TRBV10-1 to TRBJ2-7; D is perhaps TRBD1 (5 bases). Trimming pared 6 bases from V and 1 base from J, leaving 22 bases between. Germline CDR1 and CDR2: WNHNN and SYGVQD (reference sequence). The CDR3 runs 17 residues. CDR3 DNA (partial): TGCGCCAGCAGACAGTGCGAGAACAGGCAAGTGTCCTACGAG. Its protein is CASRQCENRQVSYE. The complete CDR3 reads CASRQCENRQVSYEQYF.

On this clone itself: The read stops 3 residues short of the end of the CDR3; the missing end is completed from the germline J gene. J is TRBJ2-7 and V is TRBV7-8; TRBD1 is a possible D gene (6 bases). The CDR3 covers 14 residues. CDR1 and CDR2 (germline): SGHVS, FQNEAQ. Trimming removed 2 bases at V and 4 bases at J, with 12 bases between. The CDR3 DNA, read in part, is TGTGCCAGCAGCTTAACACAGGGAGCTTACGAG. Encoded protein: CASSLTQGAYE. The full CDR3 protein is CASSLTQGAYEQYF.

As to this clone: The read comes to an end 3 residues before the CDR3 does, leaving the germline J gene to fill in the end. The rearrangement links TRBV5-1 to TRBJ2-7, with D tentatively TRBD2 (6 bases). The CDR3 has 16 residues. Germline V gene sequence: CDR1 SGHRS, CDR2 YFSETQ. The V end was cut by 2 bases, the J end by 5 bases, with 20 bases between. The CDR3 region is CASSLGQAGRVHEQYF. The CDR3 bases that were read are TGCGCCAGCAGCTTAGGTCAAGCGGGTCGCGTCCACGAG.

Concerning this clone: Read sequence stops 3 residues before the CDR3 end, and the germline J gene provides the missing end. The J gene is TRBJ2-3, the V gene TRBV15; maybe TRBD2 (6 bases). Trimming left V 5 bases short and J 4 bases short, with 10 bases between. The CDR3 runs 13 residues. The germline V gene encodes CDR1 LNHNV and CDR2 YYDKDF (reference sequence). CDR3 region: CATSGRDSDTQYF. CDR3 DNA, as far as it was read: TGTGCCACCAGCGGCCGGGACTCAGATACG.

On this clone itself: The read halts 3 residues ahead of the CDR3 end, with the missing end drawn from the germline J gene. V and J are TRBV6-2 or TRBV6-3 and TRBJ2-7; D perhaps matches TRBD1 (6 bases). The V gene's germline CDR1 is MNHEY and CDR2 SVGEGT. Trimming removed 0 bases at V and 4 bases at J, with 10 bases between. The CDR3 runs to 14 residues. The DNA read from the CDR3 is TGTGCCAGCAGTTACTCCGGGACAAAGTACGAG. This translates into CASSYSGTKYE. The CDR3 in its entirety is CASSYSGTKYEQYF.

About this clone itself: Read data end 3 residues before the CDR3 end; the end is taken from the germline J gene. This chain links TRBV7-6 with TRBJ1-1; 7 bases agree with TRBD1. Trimming removed 4 bases from V and 2 bases from J; junction bases left unmatched: 10. The CDR3 consists of 16 residues. CDR1 and CDR2 (germline): SGHVS, FNYEAQ. The CDR3 spells CASSSLDRLGNTEAFF. The covered CDR3 bases are TGTGCCAGCAGCTCCCTGGACAGGCTGGGAAACACTGAA. Full variable domain (missing parts from reference TRBV7-6 and TRBJ1-1): GAGVSQSPRYKVTKRGQDVALRCDPISGHVSLYWYRQALGQGPEFLTYFNYEAQQDKSGLPNDRFSAERPEGSISTLTIQRTEQRDSAMYRCASSSLDRLGNTEAFFGQGTRLTVV.

Comment on this clone: With the read ending 3 residues before the CDR3 end, the germline J gene is used to fill in that end. This chain connects TRBV19 to TRBJ1-1, with D possibly matching TRBD1 (5 bases). Germline CDR1 and CDR2: LNHDA and SQIVND (reference sequence). This CDR3 has 16 amino acids. V lost 0 bases, J lost 6 bases, and 17 bases lay in between. CDR3: CASSIDQFRGGAEAFF. The CDR3 DNA, read in part, is TGTGCCAGTAGTATAGATCAGTTTAGGGGCGGCGCTGAA. Supplemented by reference TRBV19 and TRBJ1-1, the full variable domain reads DGGITQSPKYLFRKEGQNVTLSCEQNLNHDAMYWYRQDPGQGLRLIYYSQIVNDFQKGDIAEGYSVSREKKESFPLTVTSAQKNPTAFYLCASSIDQFRGGAEAFFGQGTRLTVV.

Comment on this clone: The missing CDR3 end, 3 residues past where the read stops, is filled in from the germline J gene. The J gene is TRBJ1-2, the V gene TRBV7-9; D may be TRBD1 (6 bases). The V gene's germline CDR1 is SEHNR and CDR2 FQNEAQ (reference sequence). This CDR3 is built from 13 residues. Partial CDR3 DNA: TGTGCCAGCAGCTTCTTTCAGGGGAGTGAC. Translated: CASSFFQGSD. The CDR3 in its entirety is CASSFFQGSDYTF.

Worth noting for this clone: The read stops 3 residues short of the end of the CDR3; the missing end is completed from the germline J gene. The chain combines TRBV7-6 with TRBJ1-1; no firm D call. The CDR3 is made up of 14 amino acids. The germline V and J ends were trimmed by 2 bases and 0 bases, with 7 bases remaining between them. Germline V gives CDR1 SGHVS, CDR2 FNYEAQ. This CDR3 is CASSLSGMNTEAFF. CDR3 DNA (partial): TGTGCCAGCAGCTTATCAGGAATGAACACTGAA.

With regard to this clone: Read data end 3 residues before the CDR3 end; the end is taken from the germline J gene. The chain combines TRBV4-2 with TRBJ2-1; 9 bases are a match to TRBD1. V shed 4 bases, J shed 7 bases, and the junction held 14 bases outside the gene matches. Looked up from germline, CDR1 is LGHNA and CDR2 is YNFKEQ. This CDR3 has 17 amino acids. The sequenced CDR3 bases are TGTGCCAGCAGCCCCGGGACAGGGAAAGACAAGGGTAATGAG. Translating it yields CASSPGTGKDKGNE. The complete CDR3 protein is CASSPGTGKDKGNEQFF.

The CDR3 DNA, read in part, is TGTGCCAGCAGACACCGGTCCTCCCTAGAAACG. Its translation is CASRHRSSLET. The CDR3 in full is CASRHRSSLETQYF. The chain carries TRBV13 and TRBJ2-3; D is undetermined. The read halts 3 residues ahead of the CDR3 end, with the missing end drawn from the germline J gene. CDR1 is PRHDT, CDR2 FYEKMQ, per germline (reference sequence). The CDR3 is 14 amino acids.

A word on this clone: The observed sequence ends 3 residues before the CDR3 terminus, with the missing tail filled in from the germline J gene. V gene TRBV5-1 combines with J gene TRBJ2-3, with TRBD2 matching over 7 bases. Germline V lookup: CDR1 SGHRS, CDR2 YFSETQ. CDR3 length: 15 amino acids. With 4 bases clipped from V and 0 bases from J, the junction kept 5 bases outside the gene matches. This CDR3 is CASSPPSGSTDTQYF. CDR3 DNA, as far as it was read: TGCGCCAGCAGCCCTCCTAGCGGTAGCACAGATACG.

In the case of this clone: The read terminates 3 residues before the CDR3 end, so the remaining end is supplied by the germline J gene. This chain links TRBV29-1 with TRBJ1-1, with TRBD1 matching over 12 bases. Germline lookup yields CDR1 SQVTM and CDR2 ANQGSEA. This CDR3 is 13 amino acids long. The CDR3 region is CSVGTGGPPNAFF. The CDR3 DNA, read in part, is TGCAGCGTCGGGACAGGGGGCCCCCCCAAC.

About this clone itself: Read sequence stops 3 residues before the CDR3 end, and the germline J gene provides the missing end. The V gene is TRBV5-1, the J gene TRBJ2-1, with TRBD2 as a possible D gene (6 bases). Germline loops: CDR1 SGHRS, CDR2 YFSETQ. This CDR3 is built from 14 residues. The germline V and J ends were trimmed by 0 bases and 9 bases, with 13 bases remaining between them. CDR3 protein: CASSLAPSEGEQFF. Partial CDR3 DNA: TGCGCCAGCAGCTTGGCCCCTAGCGAGGGTGAG.